This T cell receptor (beta chain) was recorded in a study of T cell repertoires in urothelial bladder cancer. Across the whole study: The 12 resected lesions were three cT0, three cTa, three cT1 and three cT2 or greater.

CDR1 is SGHNT and CDR2 is YYREEE in the germline V gene (reference sequence). The CDR3 is 13 residues long. V was shortened by 3 bases and J by 0 bases, with 6 bases between the two germline ends. General study points: Median T cells were approximately 5,500 in carcinoma and approximately 25,000 in benign specimens. Median infiltrating lymphocyte percentage was over 1.5% in carcinoma specimens. In carcinoma specimens, a single clone made up to roughly 15% of infiltrating lymphocytes.

Assay used: immunoSEQ multiplex PCR; TCRdb lists only in-frame clones, some missing. Of over 10,000 clones in the sample, less than 75% were seen once. Turning to this clone: Its antigen is undetermined.

The chain is built from TRBV5-4 and TRBJ1-2; D remains unclear. This sequence was found in a human donor with urothelial carcinoma. Sample: tumor-infiltrating cells from bladder cancer. CDR3 sequence reads: CASSSRANYGYTF. CDR3 DNA: TGTGCCAGCAGCTCGAGGGCTAACTATGGCTACACCTTC.